The source of this T cell receptor (beta chain) is a study of T cell responses to AZD1222 COVID-19 vaccine. Overall study findings and caveats: Donors were chiefly white British, with a greater number of females, and clonal diversity was perhaps underestimated.

Second-dose schedules of about 4 or about 12 weeks were combined. Regarding this clone: Its target is unknown.

The CDR3 is 13 amino acids. Trimming pared 4 bases from V and 5 bases from J, leaving 9 bases between. Germline loops: CDR1 SEHNR, CDR2 FQNEAQ (reference sequence). Clones were sequenced by immunoSEQ multiplex PCR, and TCRdb holds only the in-frame ones, with some missing. The sample includes under 150,000 clones, approximately 86% of them seen just once. Source: peripheral blood, taken 28 days after the second AZD1222 dose. This clonotype originated in an adult who received the AZD1222 COVID-19 vaccine. The chain combines TRBV7-9 with TRBJ1-5; no definite D call. The CDR3 reads CASSWGDDQPQHF. The CDR3 DNA follows: TGTGCCAGCAGCTGGGGAGACGATCAGCCCCAGCATTTT.